This T cell receptor (beta chain) came from a study of T cells in Graves' hyperthyroidism and ophthalmopathy. RNA transcripts provided the source from which TCR beta CDR3 regions were amplified. The TCR CDR3 first-round RT-PCR relied on the HTBI primer set. In TCRdb, the multiplex PCR reads were re-called with MiXCR into one record per CDR3 protein. The sample yields approximately 590,000 distinct CDR3 sequences, around 14% seen once. This clonotype was seen ten or more times. This CDR3 contains 14 residues. The V gene end was trimmed by 7 bases and the J gene end by 5 bases; junction bases not matched to a gene: 4. Germline CDR1 LGHDT, CDR2 YNNKEL (reference sequence).

The chain combines TRBV3-1 with TRBJ1-6; TRBD1 aligns across 8 bases. Sequenced input: blood. The sequence was collected from a woman aged 25 to 39 with Graves' hyperthyroidism. The CDR3 protein is CASNRGRDNSPLHF. The DNA of the CDR3 is TGTGCCAGCAACAGGGGGAGGGATAATTCACCCCTCCACTTT.